These T cell receptor beta chains were read from a single sample in a study of blood T cell repertoires in COVID-19. Profiled with immunoSEQ multiplex PCR; TCRdb holds only in-frame clones, not every one. The table records 200,000 or so clones, approximately 80% of them present only once. Source material: peripheral blood. Source of these receptors: a woman aged 80 or over with acute or convalescent COVID-19. Both conserved end residues are part of each CDR3. The D gene is left open where the match is weak. Size is omitted from some rows. Given values are once, few, many or a class for expanded clones.

size: -
V: TRBV6-4
length: 16
J: TRBJ1-5
D: TRBD1
CDR3: CASSRTGIYSNQPQHF
DNA: TGTGCCAGCAGTCGGACAGGAATTTATAGCAATCAGCCCCAGCATTTT

size: -
V: TRBV19
length: 18
J: TRBJ1-6
D: -
CDR3: CASSGPGQHVSYNSPLHF
DNA: TGTGCCAGTAGTGGCCCTGGACAGCACGTGTCCTATAATTCACCCCTCCACTTT

size: -
V: TRBV7-9
length: 14
J: TRBJ2-5
D: -
CDR3: CASSWDGGLGTQYF
DNA: TGTGCCAGCAGTTGGGACGGGGGTTTGGGGACCCAGTACTTC

size: -
V: TRBV6-2/TRBV6-3
length: 13
J: TRBJ2-7
D: -
CDR3: CASSYSDSYEQYF
DNA: TGTGCCAGCAGTTACTCGGACAGCTACGAGCAGTACTTC

size: -
V: TRBV6-5
length: 15
J: TRBJ2-3
D: TRBD1
CDR3: CASRSGTAFTDTQYF
DNA: TGTGCCAGCAGGTCCGGGACAGCCTTCACAGATACGCAGTATTTT

size: -
V: TRBV7-9
length: 14
J: TRBJ2-3
D: -
CDR3: CASSLVRVTDTQYF
DNA: TGTGCCAGCAGCTTAGTCAGGGTCACAGATACGCAGTATTTT

size: once
V: TRBV7-9
length: 15
J: TRBJ1-6
D: -
CDR3: CASSSRGNGNSPLHF
DNA: TGTGCCAGCAGCAGCAGGGGAAATGGTAATTCACCCCTCCACTTT

size: -
V: TRBV30
length: 15
J: TRBJ1-6
D: TRBD1
CDR3: CAQQTGDPNNSPLHF
DNA: TGTGCGCAACAGACAGGGGACCCCAATAATTCACCCCTCCACTTT

size: -
V: TRBV30
length: 14
J: TRBJ2-7
D: -
CDR3: CAWSVGGASYEQYF
DNA: TGTGCCTGGAGTGTAGGGGGGGCGTCCTACGAGCAGTACTTC

size: few
V: TRBV5-1
length: 15
J: TRBJ2-1
D: TRBD2
CDR3: CASSLAGGTYNEQFF
DNA: TGCGCCAGCAGCTTAGCGGGAGGGACATACAATGAGCAGTTCTTC

size: -
V: TRBV7-3
length: 15
J: TRBJ2-3
D: TRBD2
CDR3: CASSFLAGGTDTQYF
DNA: TGTGCCAGCAGCTTTCTAGCGGGAGGCACAGATACGCAGTATTTT

size: -
V: TRBV3-1/TRBV3-2
length: 16
J: TRBJ2-2
D: -
CDR3: CASSQPSGADTGELFF
DNA: TGTGCCAGCAGCCAACCGTCAGGGGCGGACACCGGGGAGCTGTTTTTT

size: -
V: TRBV2
length: 14
J: TRBJ2-5
D: TRBD2
CDR3: CASGRASGQETQYF
DNA: TGTGCCTCCGGGAGGGCTAGCGGACAAGAGACCCAGTACTTC

size: -
V: TRBV4-1
length: 14
J: TRBJ2-5
D: TRBD2
CDR3: CASSGLAGVETQYF
DNA: TGCGCCAGCAGTGGACTAGCGGGGGTAGAGACCCAGTACTTC

size: -
V: TRBV6-2/TRBV6-3
length: 12
J: TRBJ1-4
D: -
CDR3: CASSPSQGTLFF
DNA: TGTGCCAGCAGTCCATCGCAGGGCACTCTGTTTTTT

size: -
V: TRBV5-1
length: 15
J: TRBJ2-7
D: TRBD1
CDR3: CASSLDGDRVDEQYF
DNA: TGCGCCAGCAGCTTGGATGGGGACAGGGTAGACGAGCAGTACTTC

size: -
V: TRBV10-3
length: 14
J: TRBJ1-3
D: TRBD1
CDR3: CAISETDRDNTIYF
DNA: TGTGCCATCAGTGAGACTGACAGGGATAACACCATATATTTT

size: -
V: TRBV6-2/TRBV6-3
length: 14
J: TRBJ1-5
D: TRBD1
CDR3: CASSADRGPQPQHF
DNA: TGTGCCAGCAGTGCAGACAGGGGGCCTCAGCCCCAGCATTTT

size: once
V: TRBV18
length: 14
J: TRBJ2-7
D: TRBD2
CDR3: CASLEREDVGEQYF
DNA: TGTGCCAGCCTCGAGCGGGAGGACGTGGGTGAGCAGTACTTC

size: -
V: TRBV10-3
length: 13
J: TRBJ1-5
D: -
CDR3: CATGGESNQPQHF
DNA: TGTGCCACCGGGGGGGAGAGCAATCAGCCCCAGCATTTT

size: -
V: TRBV28
length: 12
J: TRBJ2-7
D: -
CDR3: CASSFQFYEQYF
DNA: TGTGCCAGCAGTTTTCAGTTCTACGAGCAGTACTTC

size: -
V: TRBV5-1
length: 14
J: TRBJ1-4
D: TRBD1
CDR3: CASSPGTANEKLFF
DNA: TGCGCCAGCAGCCCCGGGACAGCTAATGAAAAACTGTTTTTT

size: -
V: TRBV19
length: 13
J: TRBJ1-6
D: TRBD1
CDR3: CASSPDRDSPLHF
DNA: TGTGCCAGTAGTCCTGACAGGGATTCACCCCTCCACTTT

size: -
V: TRBV27
length: 14
J: TRBJ1-1
D: TRBD1
CDR3: CASSSGQGPFEAFF
DNA: TGTGCCAGCAGCTCCGGACAGGGGCCTTTTGAAGCTTTCTTT